The 4 T cell receptor beta chains given below trace back to one sample, sequenced in a study of cytomegalovirus exposure and HLA in healthy donors. Primers included in the PCR were 60 Vbeta and 13 Jbeta primers. Data came from immunoSEQ multiplex PCR; TCRdb stores just in-frame clones and leaves some out. The table records more than 35,000 clones, around 50% of them present only once. Sequenced sample: PBMCs. Source of these receptors: a middle-aged woman in good health and CMV-seropositive.

This chain joins TRBV5-6 and TRBJ1-4, with TRBD1 as a possible D gene (6 bases). The germline V gene has CDR1 SGHDT and CDR2 YYEEEE. V lost 1 base and J lost 13, with 11 bases in between. This CDR3 spans 12 amino acids. The CDR3 reads CASSLRTVGLFF. CDR3 bases: TGTGCCAGCAGCTTGAGGACAGTGGGACTGTTTTTT.

The CDR3 DNA is TGTGCCAGCAGCCAACGGTATTTTGAGGGGGACTCCTACGAGCAGTACTTC. Protein: CASSQRYFEGDSYEQYF. The rearrangement joins TRBV14 to TRBJ2-7; D possibly corresponds to TRBD1 (6 bases). Germline lookup yields CDR1 SGHDN and CDR2 FVKESK. With 2 bases removed from V and 0 bases from J, the gap between germline ends came to 17 bases. The CDR3 has 17 amino acids. The full variable domain, its missing parts supplied by reference TRBV14 and TRBJ2-7, is EAGVTQFPSHSVIEKGQTVTLRCDPISGHDNLYWYRRVMGKEIKFLLHFVKESKQDESGMPNNRFLAERTGGTYSTLKVQPAELEDSGVYFCASSQRYFEGDSYEQYFGPGTRLTVT.

This clone turned up a few times. The chain carries TRBV27 and TRBJ1-1, with D maybe TRBD1 (6 bases). The germline V gene has CDR1 MNHEY and CDR2 SMNVEV (reference sequence). V dropped 5 bases and J dropped 1 base, with 17 bases sitting between them. The CDR3 is made up of 16 amino acids. CDR3 nucleotide sequence: TGTGCCAGCAGTGTCCTTCCCGGGACAAAGAACACTGAAGCTTTCTTT. Translated: CASSVLPGTKNTEAFF.

This clone was seen just once. This chain joins TRBV19 and TRBJ2-6; D remains ambiguous. The CDR3 is 15 amino acids. Germline-derived CDR1 and CDR2 are LNHDA and SQIVND (reference sequence). With 3 bases removed from V and 4 bases from J, the gap between germline ends came to 10 bases. The CDR3 region has the DNA TGTGCCAGTAGTATCGGCACAGTAGGGGCCAACGTCCTGACTTTC. Protein: CASSIGTVGANVLTF.